The 21 T cell receptor beta chains presented below share a single source sample, sequenced in a study of shared clonotypes between healthy human individuals. TCRdb's table, derived via immunoSEQ multiplex PCR, lists solely in-frame clones and lacks some. The sample has about 1.4 million clones; 96% are singletons. Sequencing used naive CD4+ T cells sorted from blood. The subset here: CD45RA+ positively selected. All receptors come from a man aged 25-40 years in good health.

This CDR3 reads CASSLRSRNSYNEQFF. For the CDR3, the DNA is TGTGCCAGCAGTTTAAGAAGCCGGAACTCCTACAATGAGCAGTTCTTC. This chain links TRBV27 with TRBJ2-1; D gene ambiguous. Germline V lookup: CDR1 MNHEY, CDR2 SMNVEV (reference sequence). Deletions cut 2 bases from V and 0 bases from J, with 11 bases between. The CDR3 runs 16 residues.

The genes are TRBV28 and TRBJ2-1; D not certain. With 2 bases removed from V and 9 bases from J, the gap between germline ends came to 11 bases. Germline CDR1 is MDHEN and CDR2 is SYDVKM. The CDR3 is made up of 13 amino acids. The CDR3: CASSLNQKREQFF. The CDR3 DNA is TGTGCCAGCAGTTTAAATCAGAAGCGTGAGCAGTTCTTC.

The chain has TRBV7-3 and TRBJ2-1; D is unresolved. The length of the CDR3 is 14 residues. V lost 2 bases, J lost 8 bases, and 13 bases lay in between. Germline CDR1 SGHTA, CDR2 FQGTGA. CDR3 coding DNA: TGTGCCAGCAGCTTACCCCACCGACTTGATGAGCAGTTCTTC. Amino acids: CASSLPHRLDEQFF.

This chain joins TRBV30 and TRBJ2-7; D call uncertain. V gave up 4 bases and J gave up 2 bases, with 12 bases separating them. From germline, CDR1 is GTSNPN and CDR2 SVGIG (reference sequence). The CDR3 runs 13 residues. This CDR3 is CAWNSHGTYEQYF. The CDR3 region has the DNA TGTGCCTGGAATAGCCACGGAACCTACGAGCAGTACTTC.

This sequence joins TRBV10-3 and TRBJ2-3; 8 bases are shared with TRBD1. CDR3 length: 16 residues. The junction had 7 bases not matched to a gene; V was cut back by 5 bases and J by 0 bases. Germline V gene sequence: CDR1 ENHRY, CDR2 SYGVKD. Here the CDR3 DNA reads TGTGCCATCAGTTATACAGGGGGGACTAGCACAGATACGCAGTATTTT. Its protein is CAISYTGGTSTDTQYF.

The CDR3 DNA reads TGTGCCAGTGGGGTTCGGAATTTGGCAGATACGCAGTATTTT. Translation gives CASGVRNLADTQYF. The gene calls are TRBV19 and TRBJ2-3; D uncertain. This CDR3 has 14 amino acids. V was shortened by 8 bases and J by 4 bases, with 16 bases between the two germline ends. The germline V gene encodes CDR1 LNHDA and CDR2 SQIVND (reference sequence).

The V and J genes are TRBV6-5 and TRBJ1-1; D unresolved. Germline assignment: CDR1 MNHEY and CDR2 SVGAGI. Between the trimmed V and J ends, which lost 2 bases and 8 bases, there was a span of 15 bases. This CDR3 region has 14 residues. The chain's CDR3 is CASSYAVGRREAFF. The CDR3, as DNA: TGTGCCAGCAGTTACGCGGTAGGGAGAAGGGAAGCTTTCTTT.

The chain employs TRBV28 and TRBJ2-3, with 8 bases that match TRBD2. V lost 6 bases to trimming and J lost 4 bases; unmatched junction nucleotides: 6. The CDR3 covers 14 residues. Germline V gene data show CDR1 as MDHEN and CDR2 as SYDVKM. The CDR3 nucleotides read TGTGCCAGCAGCATTAGCGGGAAGGCAGATACGCAGTATTTT. Translated, it gives CASSISGKADTQYF.

V is TRBV2 and J is TRBJ1-1; 7 positions agree with TRBD1. The CDR3 consists of 15 residues. With 5 bases clipped from V and 5 bases from J, the junction kept 11 bases outside the gene matches. CDR1 and CDR2 from the germline V gene are SNHLY and FYNNEI. The CDR3 loop reads CASSFGARGLTEAFF. The DNA of the CDR3 is TGTGCCAGCAGTTTTGGGGCGAGGGGGCTAACTGAAGCTTTCTTT.

This chain links TRBV5-4 with TRBJ2-7; D call uncertain. V lost 2 bases to trimming and J lost 3 bases, with 9 bases between them. The CDR3 is 13 amino acids. CDR1 SGHNT and CDR2 YYREEE come from the germline V gene (reference sequence). The CDR3 sequence: CASSLEQHYEQYF. The CDR3 DNA follows: TGTGCCAGCAGCTTAGAACAGCACTACGAGCAGTACTTC.

The chain uses TRBV5-6 and TRBJ2-7; 7 nucleotides agree with TRBD2. Germline values: CDR1 SGHDT, CDR2 YYEEEE. The CDR3 runs 14 residues. Trimming took 1 base from V and 3 from J; bases not matched to a gene: 4. The CDR3 sequence is CASSLLADHYEQYF. The CDR3 DNA is TGTGCCAGCAGCTTGCTAGCGGACCACTACGAGCAGTACTTC.

The sample holds one count of this clone. The chain carries TRBV28 and TRBJ2-5; tentatively, D is TRBD2 (7 bases). The CDR3 extends over 14 amino acids. V was shortened by 8 bases and J by 4 bases, with 17 bases between the two germline ends. CDR1 and CDR2 (germline): MDHEN, SYDVKM. In DNA form, the CDR3 reads TGTGCCAGCGCAAATAATGGGGGGGCAGAGACCCAGTACTTC. It specifies CASANNGGAETQYF.

The chain couples TRBV28 to TRBJ2-1; 14 bases map to TRBD2. Germline lookup yields CDR1 MDHEN and CDR2 SYDVKM. The CDR3 sequence is 14 residues long. V trimming: 6 bases; J trimming: 9 bases; junction bases outside the gene matches: 4. CDR3 protein: CASRVGLAGGEQFF. As DNA, the CDR3 is TGTGCCAGCAGAGTCGGACTAGCGGGAGGTGAGCAGTTCTTC.

Details on this clone: Other DNA variants within this sample encode the same CDR3. The chain is built from TRBV5-4 and TRBJ2-5; D assignment may be TRBD1 or TRBD2 (5 bases each). V was clipped by 4 bases and J by 2 bases, with 9 bases between them. The germline CDR1 and CDR2 sequences are SGHNT and YYREEE (reference sequence). This CDR3 is built from 13 residues. The CDR3 region is CASSPGQQETQYF. DNA of the CDR3: TGTGCCAGCAGCCCGGGGCAGCAAGAGACCCAGTACTTC.

CDR3 DNA sequence: TGTGCCAGCAGCTTAGATTTTGGGACTAGCGGGGGGGCCTCCTACGAGCAGTACTTC. As protein: CASSLDFGTSGGASYEQYF. V is TRBV11-2 and J is TRBJ2-7; 16 positions match TRBD2. After removal of 0 bases from V and 0 bases from J, the junction contained 5 bases not matched to a gene. The CDR3 is 19 amino acids. Germline values: CDR1 SGHAT, CDR2 FQNNGV.

The CDR3 here is CASSQEPPTGAGEVETQYF. The DNA for the CDR3 is TGCGCCAGCAGCCAAGAACCCCCCACCGGAGCGGGAGAAGTAGAGACCCAGTACTTC. The chain couples TRBV4-3 to TRBJ2-5; 8 bases match TRBD2. Germline V CDR1 and CDR2: LGHNA, YSLEER. The CDR3 is 19 amino acids. Losses at the gene ends were 0 bases for V and 4 bases for J; bases not matched to a gene: 16.

V and J are TRBV6-5 and TRBJ2-3; 12 nucleotides line up with TRBD2. Germline values: CDR1 MNHEY, CDR2 SVGAGI. CDR3 length: 15 amino acids. V shed 5 bases, J shed 2 bases, and the junction held 2 bases outside the gene matches. CDR3 sequence: CASSRTSGTTDTQYF. CDR3 DNA: TGTGCCAGCAGTAGGACTAGCGGGACCACAGATACGCAGTATTTT.

The V and J genes are TRBV27 and TRBJ1-1; a possible D gene is TRBD1 (6 bases). Trimming left V 4 bases short and J 0 bases short, with 15 bases between. CDR3 size: 16 residues. CDR1 and CDR2 (germline): MNHEY, SMNVEV (reference sequence). CDR3 bases: TGTGCCAGCAGTTCCTCCCGACAGGCCATGAACACTGAAGCTTTCTTT. It specifies CASSSSRQAMNTEAFF.

This chain joins TRBV28 and TRBJ1-1, with D maybe TRBD1 (5 bases). V dropped 6 bases and J dropped 8 bases, with 10 bases sitting between them. Germline-derived CDR1 and CDR2 are MDHEN and SYDVKM. CDR3 length: 11 amino acids. The CDR3 DNA is TGTGCCAGCAGCACCAGGGCAGAAGCTTTCTTT. It translates to CASSTRAEAFF.

The chain has TRBV5-1 and TRBJ1-1; possible D gene TRBD1, 6 bases. The CDR3 has 15 amino acids. Germline assignment: CDR1 SGHRS and CDR2 YFSETQ. The germline V and J ends were trimmed by 1 base and 4 bases, with 14 bases remaining between them. In DNA form, the CDR3 reads TGCGCCAGCAGCTTGTCGCCAGGGGAGGCCACTGAAGCTTTCTTT. The encoded protein is CASSLSPGEATEAFF.

The chain carries TRBV5-1 and TRBJ2-5; D tentatively reads TRBD1 or TRBD2 (5 bases each). This CDR3 has 15 residues. V was pared by 0 bases and J by 1 base, with 10 bases between. Germline-derived CDR1 and CDR2 are SGHRS and YFSETQ. The CDR3 here is CASSLVGTVQETQYF. The DNA of the CDR3 is TGCGCCAGCAGCTTGGTGGGGACCGTCCAAGAGACCCAGTACTTC.